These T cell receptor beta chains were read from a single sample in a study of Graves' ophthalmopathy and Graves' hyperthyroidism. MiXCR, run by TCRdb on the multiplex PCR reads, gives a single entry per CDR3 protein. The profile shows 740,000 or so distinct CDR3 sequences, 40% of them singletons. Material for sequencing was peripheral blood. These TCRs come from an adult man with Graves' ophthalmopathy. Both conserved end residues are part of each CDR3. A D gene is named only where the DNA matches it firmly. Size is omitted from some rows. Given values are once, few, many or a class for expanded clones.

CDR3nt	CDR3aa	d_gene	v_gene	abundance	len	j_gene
TGTGCCAGCAGCTTATCTAGGGGTGATTCACCCCTCCACTTT	CASSLSRGDSPLHF	-	TRBV7-9	many	14	TRBJ1-6
TGTGCCAACCCGGGACTTAATGAAAAACTGTTTTTT	CANPGLNEKLFF	-	TRBV10-3	-	12	TRBJ1-4
TGTGCCAGCAGTCACCGGGACAGTATCTACGAGCAGTACTTC	CASSHRDSIYEQYF	TRBD1	TRBV12-3/TRBV12-4	few	14	TRBJ2-7
TGTGCCAGCAGGACAGGGGGCAATCAGCCCCAGCATTTT	CASRTGGNQPQHF	TRBD1	TRBV24-1	many	13	TRBJ1-5
TGTGCCAGCAGCAGGGGACAGGCAGGTTCCTACGAGCAGTACTTC	CASSRGQAGSYEQYF	TRBD1	TRBV7-2	few	15	TRBJ2-7
TGCAGTGCTAGAACAGCGGGAGATGTAGAGACCCAGTACTTC	CSARTAGDVETQYF	TRBD2	TRBV20-1	-	14	TRBJ2-5
TGTGCCAGCAGCAAAGACAGGGATGAAGCTTTCTTT	CASSKDRDEAFF	TRBD1	TRBV12-3/TRBV12-4	few	12	TRBJ1-1
TGTGCCAGCAGCTTACCCAGCGAGGAGACCCAGTACTTC	CASSLPSEETQYF	-	TRBV7-9	many	13	TRBJ2-5
TGTGCCACCAGTGATCCCGGTGGGGGGCAAGGGGCCAACGTCCTGACTTTC	CATSDPGGGQGANVLTF	-	TRBV24-1	many	17	TRBJ2-6
TGTGCCACCAGCAGAGTGGGAGGCAGGGGGCCGGCCCCACAAGAGACCCAGTACTTC	CATSRVGGRGPAPQETQYF	TRBD1	TRBV15	many	19	TRBJ2-5
TGTGCCACCAGTGACTCCTACACCGGGGAGCTGTTTTTT	CATSDSYTGELFF	-	TRBV24-1	many	13	TRBJ2-2